This passage covers 19 T cell receptor delta chains from one sample sequenced in a study of Vδ1+ human thymocytes. Study-wide findings and caveats: Highly polyclonal TRG and TRD repertoires with Gaussian CDR3 length distributions appeared in thymus.

The template was reverse-transcribed extracted RNA. The CDR3 regions were amplified by multiplex PCR from V-gene primers to a constant-region primer. TCRdb re-called the multiplex PCR reads using CATT. The sample lists about 58,000 delta-chain clones, more than 12% occurring once. The antigens these receptors bind are not known. Sequenced: Vdelta1+ gamma-delta thymocytes from the thymus. The subset is: FACS-sorted CD3+ TCRalphabeta- TCRVdelta1+ TCRVdelta2- thymocytes. Receptors were obtained from a girl in the first two years of life who had congenital heart surgery.

This clone was seen a handful of times. The J gene is TRDJ1, the V gene TRDV1; 10 positions agree with TRDD3. Germline V gene lookup returns CDR1 TSWWSYY and CDR2 QGS. The CDR3 length is 19 residues. Losses at the gene ends were 5 bases for V and 2 bases for J; bases not matched to a gene: 17. CDR3 loop: CALGRPHYGTGGLTDKLIF. Here the CDR3 DNA reads TGTGCTCTTGGGAGACCCCACTACGGAACTGGGGGATTAACCGATAAACTCATCTTT.

This chain connects TRDV1 to TRDJ1; D not resolved. The CDR3 runs to 12 residues. The germline V gene encodes CDR1 TSWWSYY and CDR2 QGS. Trimming stripped 5 bases from V and 7 bases from J, with 11 bases between. CDR3 sequence: CALGPLGGKLIF. CDR3 in DNA: TGTGCTCTTGGGCCCCTCGGTGGTAAACTCATCTTT.

On this clone: This clone may be a read error of a much larger clone one base away. The same CDR3 is also encoded by other DNA sequences in this sample. The chain joins TRDV2 to TRDJ1; maybe TRDD1 (5 bases). Trimming took 7 bases from V and 0 from J, leaving 14 bases between them. Germline values: CDR1 GEAIGNYY, CDR2 EKD. This CDR3 has 14 amino acids. CDR3 nucleotide sequence: TGTGCCTGCGGGCTGGAAATGTACACCGATAAACTCATCTTT. This gives the protein CACGLEMYTDKLIF.

The rearrangement uses TRDV1 and TRDJ1, with 8 positions matching TRDD3. V trimming: 8 bases; J trimming: 0 bases; junction bases outside the gene matches: 17. The V gene's germline CDR1 is TSWWSYY and CDR2 QGS. The CDR3 length is 18 residues. CDR3 loop: CALSLRRTGGIYTDKLIF. CDR3 DNA: TGTGCTCTTTCCCTCCGAAGGACTGGGGGGATCTACACCGATAAACTCATCTTT.

This sequence joins TRDV1 and TRDJ1, with TRDD3 matching over 8 bases. V lost 2 bases to trimming and J lost 3 bases; unmatched junction nucleotides: 11. This CDR3 is built from 17 residues. Per germline, CDR1 TSWWSYY and CDR2 QGS. The CDR3 sequence: CALGENMRTGGSDKLIF. The CDR3 nucleotides read TGTGCTCTTGGGGAAAATATGCGTACTGGGGGTTCCGATAAACTCATCTTT.

This clone came up a few times. The chain has TRDV1 and TRDJ1, with TRDD3 matching over 8 bases. From germline, CDR1 is TSWWSYY and CDR2 QGS. Germline trimming cut 3 bases from V and 0 bases from J; bases unmatched to any gene: 12. CDR3 length: 18 amino acids. DNA of the CDR3: TGTGCTCTTGGGGACCCTACTGCTGGGGGAACGTACACCGATAAACTCATCTTT. Translated, it gives CALGDPTAGGTYTDKLIF.

The chain combines TRDV1 with TRDJ1; 10 nucleotides agree with TRDD3. The V gene end was trimmed by 3 bases and the J gene end by 0 bases; junction bases not matched to a gene: 19. CDR1 TSWWSYY and CDR2 QGS come from the germline V gene. The CDR3 consists of 21 residues. The CDR3 here is CALGDPPPSGGGYVYTDKLIF. CDR3 nucleotide sequence: TGTGCTCTTGGGGACCCACCCCCTTCTGGCGGGGGATACGTCTACACCGATAAACTCATCTTT.

This clone was seen only a few times. This chain connects TRDV1 to TRDJ1, with 13 bases aligning to TRDD3. Germline-derived CDR1 and CDR2 are TSWWSYY and QGS. V shed 2 bases, J shed 0 bases, and the junction held 24 bases outside the gene matches. The length of the CDR3 is 24 residues. For the CDR3, the DNA is TGTGCTCTTGGGGAAAGCTTACGGTCCCTACTGGGGGATACGCGTTCCCAGTACACCGATAAACTCATCTTT. Its translation is CALGESLRSLLGDTRSQYTDKLIF.

This clone was recorded a few times. V and J are TRDV1 and TRDJ1, with a possible D match to TRDD3 (7 bases). Trimming took off 2 bases at V and 0 bases at J, with 22 bases between the two ends. Germline V gene sequence: CDR1 TSWWSYY, CDR2 QGS. This CDR3 spans 19 amino acids. CDR3 sequence: CALGEGSYELGAYTDKLIF. CDR3 in DNA: TGTGCTCTTGGGGAAGGGTCCTACGAGCTGGGGGCTTACACCGATAAACTCATCTTT.

This clone was counted only a few times. The gene calls are TRDV2 and TRDJ1; 12 bases match TRDD3. The V segment lost 3 bases and the J segment 3 bases; nucleotides outside the gene matches: 25. Per germline, CDR1 GEAIGNYY and CDR2 EKD. This CDR3 is built from 22 residues. DNA of the CDR3: TGTGCCTGTGACCGCCCATACCCTGTACTGGGGGATACCAGCAATAAACCCGATAAACTCATCTTT. The encoded protein is CACDRPYPVLGDTSNKPDKLIF.

The rearrangement uses TRDV1 and TRDJ1; D is unresolved. V was pared by 7 bases and J by 1 base, with 16 bases between. Germline CDR1 reads TSWWSYY; CDR2 reads QGS. This CDR3 region has 15 residues. The chain's CDR3 is CALAPRRSFTDKLIF. CDR3 in DNA: TGTGCTCTTGCCCCCCGACGTTCTTTCACCGATAAACTCATCTTT.

This chain links TRDV1 with TRDJ1; 8 bases match TRDD3. The CDR3 sequence is 21 residues long. Trimming at V came to 0 bases and at J to 0 bases, leaving 18 bases not matched to a gene. Germline V gene lookup returns CDR1 TSWWSYY and CDR2 QGS. The CDR3 sequence: CALGELVPHPGGPLYTDKLIF. The CDR3, as DNA: TGTGCTCTTGGGGAACTAGTTCCTCACCCTGGGGGACCCCTGTACACCGATAAACTCATCTTT.

This clone was counted only a few times. The genes are TRDV1 and TRDJ1; D gene ambiguous. CDR3 size: 17 residues. V was cut by 4 bases and J by 0 bases, with 18 bases left in between. CDR1 and CDR2 (germline): TSWWSYY, QGS. This CDR3 reads CALGVTTNLVYTDKLIF. CDR3 DNA sequence: TGTGCTCTTGGGGTGACGACTAATCTGGTCTACACCGATAAACTCATCTTT.

The chain joins TRDV1 to TRDJ1; 11 bases match TRDD3. The CDR3 extends over 21 amino acids. V gave up 0 bases and J gave up 4 bases; unmatched junction bases: 19. Germline CDR1 reads TSWWSYY; CDR2 reads QGS. The CDR3 DNA follows: TGTGCTCTTGGGGAACTACTCGGAGTCAGCGTTGGGGGATACGCTAGCGATAAACTCATCTTT. Translated: CALGELLGVSVGGYASDKLIF.

This clone was counted between two and nine times. V and J are TRDV1 and TRDJ1, with a possible D match to TRDD2 (8 bases). V lost 1 base to trimming and J lost 4 bases, with 28 bases between them. Germline V gene data show CDR1 as TSWWSYY and CDR2 as QGS. The CDR3 runs to 20 residues. The CDR3 protein is CALGERVGLPMGEPDDKLIF. CDR3 in DNA: TGTGCTCTTGGGGAACGGGTGGGCCTTCCTATGGGGGAACCCGACGATAAACTCATCTTT.

This clone was seen a few times. V usage is TRDV1 and J usage is TRDJ1; 11 nucleotides match TRDD3. This CDR3 is built from 15 residues. V shed 6 bases and J 7 bases; nucleotides not matched to a gene: 10. CDR1 TSWWSYY and CDR2 QGS come from the germline V gene. CDR3 coding DNA: TGTGCTCTTGGTGTCAAGTGGGGGATACGAGGTAAACTCATCTTT. As protein: CALGVKWGIRGKLIF.

The rearrangement uses TRDV1 and TRDJ1, with 13 bases that match TRDD3. The germline CDR1 and CDR2 sequences are TSWWSYY and QGS. V dropped 2 bases and J dropped 0; count of bases not matched to a gene: 27. This CDR3 has 25 amino acids. The CDR3 loop is CALGEDKSVLRGRLGDTRYTDKLIF. In DNA, the CDR3 is TGTGCTCTTGGGGAAGATAAATCGGTCCTACGTGGCCGACTGGGGGATACGCGCTACACCGATAAACTCATCTTT.

This clone came up many times. This chain joins TRDV2 and TRDJ1, with D maybe TRDD2 (6 bases). The CDR3 length is 11 residues. CDR1 GEAIGNYY and CDR2 EKD come from the germline V gene. The germline V and J ends were trimmed by 4 bases and 12 bases, with 14 bases remaining between them. This CDR3 reads CACEWPSPFIF. CDR3 nucleotides: TGTGCCTGTGAGTGGCCTTCCCCTTTCATCTTT.

This clone was detected a few times. V and J are TRDV1 and TRDJ1, with D uncertain. This CDR3 spans 20 amino acids. V lost 5 bases and J lost 2, with 30 bases in between. Germline V gene sequence: CDR1 TSWWSYY, CDR2 QGS. The CDR3 loop reads CALGNPPAFPLSTGTDKLIF. The DNA for the CDR3 is TGTGCTCTTGGGAATCCTCCCGCCTTTCCACTTTCCACCGGGACCGATAAACTCATCTTT.